This T cell receptor beta chain derives from a study of blood T cells in healthy people across ages. Study background: Template switching retrieved approximately one barcoded beta molecule for each two T cells. Whole-study findings and limits: PBMCs that were unsorted prevented a conclusive naive versus antigen-experienced comparison. For the donors, CMV status was unknown and possibly confounded expanded clonotype changes.

V was pared by 8 bases and J by 0 bases, with 16 bases between. The CDR3 has 15 residues. The use of a sample-barcoded 5' primer and a J-beta primer mix characterized a second PCR of roughly 6 to 11 cycles. Each CDR3 protein is one row after TCRdb ran MiXCR on the 5' RACE reads. The table records roughly 1,300,000 distinct CDR3 sequences, around 59% of them present only once. This clonotype was recorded only once. What it binds is not known. V and J are TRBV12-3 or TRBV12-4 and TRBJ1-1, with D possibly TRBD1 on 6 matching bases. The sample taken for sequencing was blood. This TCR was recovered from a man younger than 35 in good health. The CDR3 DNA reads TGTGCCAGCGGGACCGCACAGGGAATGAACACTGAAGCTTTCTTT. Protein product: CASGTAQGMNTEAFF.